This T cell receptor (beta chain) emerged from a study of T cell responses to AZD1222 COVID-19 vaccine. The assay was immunoSEQ multiplex PCR, and TCRdb's table has in-frame clones only and misses some. The repertoire consists of fewer than 150,000 clones, with roughly 88% occurring once and the leading ten covering 5% to 7%. The CDR3 is 11 amino acids. Germline lookup yields CDR1 KGHSH and CDR2 LQKENI. The ends were cut back, 1 base at V and 5 bases at J, with 2 bases in the middle. The rearrangement uses TRBV18 and TRBJ1-1, with D uncertain. This sample comprised peripheral blood, obtained on day 0 of AZD1222 vaccination. The sequence was obtained from an adult in good health. The CDR3, as DNA: TGTGCCAGCTCACCACTTACTGAAGCTTTCTTT. This gives the protein CASSPLTEAFF. The entire variable domain, with the rest obtained from reference TRBV18 and TRBJ1-1, is as follows: NAGVMQNPRHLVRRRGQEARLRCSPMKGHSHVYWYRQLPEEGLKFMVYLQKENIIDESGMPKERFSAEFPKEGPSILRIQQVVRGDSAAYFCASSPLTEAFFGQGTRLTVV.